The 12 T cell receptor beta chains below come from one sample, sequenced in a study of cytomegalovirus exposure and HLA in healthy donors. The PCR was carried out with 60 Vbeta primers and 13 Jbeta primers. Here immunoSEQ multiplex PCR was the method, and the copy in TCRdb shows in-frame clones only, minus some. The table has more than 150,000 clones, approximately 80% seen once. The sequenced sample was PBMCs. All receptors derive from a girl aged 2 to 10 in good health and CMV-seropositive.

The J gene is TRBJ2-5, the V gene TRBV7-6; 7 bases align to TRBD1. Germline CDR1 SGHVS, CDR2 FNYEAQ. The CDR3 is 14 residues long. The trim removed 1 base at V and 5 bases at J, leaving 4 bases unmatched. CDR3 protein: CASSLDAGGETQYF. The CDR3 DNA reads as TGTGCCAGCAGCTTAGACGCAGGGGGTGAGACCCAGTACTTC. Drawing the rest from reference TRBV7-6 and TRBJ2-5, the complete variable domain is GAGVSQSPRYKVTKRGQDVALRCDPISGHVSLYWYRQALGQGPEFLTYFNYEAQQDKSGLPNDRFSAERPEGSISTLTIQRTEQRDSAMYRCASSLDAGGETQYFGPGTRLLVL.

With respect to this clone: The sample contains more than one DNA sequence encoding this CDR3. The chain links TRBV5-1 to TRBJ2-7, with 7 bases identical to TRBD1. J gave up 4 bases and V 4 bases, and 5 bases lay outside the gene matches. The germline gives CDR1 SGHRS, CDR2 YFSETQ. CDR3 size: 13 residues. CDR3 residues: CASSLGQLYEQYF. In nucleotides, the CDR3 is TGCGCCAGCAGCCTGGGACAGCTATACGAGCAGTACTTC.

This sequence joins TRBV7-9 and TRBJ2-7; D unresolved. V lost 3 bases, J lost 6 bases, and 9 bases lay in between. Germline V gives CDR1 SEHNR, CDR2 FQNEAQ (reference sequence). This CDR3 region has 12 residues. CDR3 DNA sequence: TGTGCCAGCAGCTTGGTCGAGCGCGAGCAGTACTTC. This gives the protein CASSLVEREQYF.

This chain uses TRBV6-5 with TRBJ2-1; 7 positions agree with TRBD1. J lost 4 bases, V lost 1 base, and 7 bases had no gene match. Germline V gene data show CDR1 as MNHEY and CDR2 as SVGAGI. The CDR3 totals 16 residues. The CDR3 loop reads CASSYLPGQTYNEQFF. The CDR3 DNA sequence: TGTGCCAGCAGTTACTTACCGGGACAGACTTACAATGAGCAGTTCTTC.

This clone was seen only once. The J gene is TRBJ2-7, the V gene TRBV5-1; D perhaps matches TRBD2 (6 bases). CDR3 length: 14 residues. CDR1 and CDR2 (germline): SGHRS, YFSETQ. Trimming stripped 4 bases from V and 3 bases from J, with 14 bases between. DNA of the CDR3: TGCGCCAGCAGCCCGGGGAGTAGCGGCTACGAGCAGTACTTC. Translated: CASSPGSSGYEQYF.

The CDR3 bases are TGTGCCAGCAGTCGGGACAGAGAAGAGACCCAGTACTTC. It yields the protein CASSRDREETQYF. This sequence joins TRBV7-7 and TRBJ2-5, with 7 bases aligning to TRBD1. CDR1 and CDR2 (germline): SSHAT, FNYEAQ (reference sequence). Losses at the gene ends were 6 bases for V and 3 bases for J; bases not matched to a gene: 4. The CDR3 totals 13 residues.

Only a few counts were recorded for this clone. This chain uses TRBV9 with TRBJ1-1, with a weak D call TRBD1 (6 bases). From germline, CDR1 is SGDLS and CDR2 YYNGEE. The CDR3 consists of 15 residues. The V end lost 4 bases, the J end lost 3 bases, and 16 bases lay between the germline ends. CDR3 region: CASSTPREGDTEAFF. In nucleotides, the CDR3 is TGTGCCAGCAGCACACCCAGGGAGGGGGACACTGAAGCTTTCTTT.

V and J are TRBV15 and TRBJ2-7; D remains ambiguous. This CDR3 spans 13 amino acids. From germline, CDR1 is LNHNV and CDR2 YYDKDF (reference sequence). With 5 bases removed from V and 4 bases from J, the gap between germline ends came to 12 bases. CDR3 nucleotides: TGTGCCACCAGCCTTCAACAGTATTACGAGCAGTACTTC. This encodes CATSLQQYYEQYF.

The V and J genes are TRBV5-1 and TRBJ1-2, with 7 bases aligning to TRBD1. Germline lookup yields CDR1 SGHRS and CDR2 YFSETQ. V lost 2 bases to trimming and J lost 3 bases; unmatched junction nucleotides: 7. The CDR3 totals 15 residues. The CDR3 region is CASSLTGETYYGYTF. The CDR3 DNA reads as TGCGCCAGCAGCTTAACAGGGGAAACTTACTATGGCTACACCTTC.

In its sample, this clone was seen once. The rearrangement joins TRBV30 to TRBJ1-1, with a weak D call TRBD1 (5 bases). Deletions cut 0 bases from V and 6 bases from J, with 11 bases between. This CDR3 has 13 amino acids. CDR1 and CDR2 from the germline V gene are GTSNPN and SVGIG (reference sequence). In DNA, the CDR3 is TGTGCCTGGAGTGTAAATTCGGGGGCTGAAGCTTTCTTT. Encoded protein: CAWSVNSGAEAFF.

V usage is TRBV7-2 and J usage is TRBJ1-2; possible D gene TRBD1, 6 bases. Germline loops: CDR1 SGHTA, CDR2 FQGNSA. The CDR3 consists of 14 residues. V was trimmed by 4 bases and J by 5 bases, leaving 14 bases between them. CDR3 nucleotides: TGTGCCAGCAGCTCCGACAGGTTAAATTATGGCTACACCTTC. Protein sequence: CASSSDRLNYGYTF.

The chain links TRBV7-3 to TRBJ2-1, with 9 bases matching TRBD2. Trimming at V came to 5 bases and at J to 3 bases, leaving 11 bases not matched to a gene. Germline V gene lookup returns CDR1 SGHTA and CDR2 FQGTGA. The CDR3 is 17 residues long. CDR3 sequence (DNA): TGTGCCAGCAGCCCTGGGGGGACTAGCCCTTTCTACAATGAGCAGTTCTTC. It specifies CASSPGGTSPFYNEQFF.